This TCR beta chain was identified in a study of blood T cell repertoires in COVID-19. Study information: Samples came from the United States, Italy and Spain, spanning acute and convalescent COVID-19. The analysed material was cDNA or gDNA that came from T cells, B-cell-depleted T cells, or PBMCs.

Per the study methods: For nucleated cells, counts were estimated from reference gene primer amplification. Method: immunoSEQ multiplex PCR; TCRdb's copy keeps in-frame clones and lacks some. That table gives V, J and clone size, and the DNA gave D and trimming. The sample lists around 81,000 clones, around 80% occurring once. Per germline, CDR1 SEHNR and CDR2 FQNEAQ (reference sequence). V was pared by 0 bases and J by 5 bases, with 5 bases of the junction left unmatched. The CDR3 runs 15 residues. Sequenced: peripheral blood. This chain connects TRBV7-9 to TRBJ2-7; 9 positions match TRBD1. The TCR sequence derives from a human donor in a cohort sampled during active COVID-19. In DNA, the CDR3 is TGTGCCAGCAGCTTAGCCGGGACAGGGTCCCACGAGCAGTACTTC. It specifies CASSLAGTGSHEQYF.